What follows describes a single TCR beta chain. As yet, its antigen is unknown. The CDR3 length is 13 residues. V was clipped by 4 bases and J by 4 bases, with 10 bases between them. Germline V gene data show CDR1 as GTSNPN and CDR2 as SVGIG (reference sequence). The PCR was carried out with 60 Vbeta primers and 13 Jbeta primers. Profiled with immunoSEQ multiplex PCR; TCRdb holds only in-frame clones, not every one. Among over 150,000 clones listed, approximately 80% were seen once. This entry is derived from a study of cytomegalovirus exposure and HLA in healthy donors. Study observations and caveats: A later analysis showed TCR association rates differing by HLA locus, peaking at DRB1 and lowest at HLA-C.

The sequencing sample was made of PBMCs. V gene TRBV30 combines with J gene TRBJ1-4; D ambiguous. This receptor was obtained from a woman between 50 and 59 years old in good health and CMV-seronegative. The CDR3 spells CAWNRIGNEKLFF. In DNA form, the CDR3 reads TGTGCCTGGAATCGCATCGGTAATGAAAAACTGTTTTTT.